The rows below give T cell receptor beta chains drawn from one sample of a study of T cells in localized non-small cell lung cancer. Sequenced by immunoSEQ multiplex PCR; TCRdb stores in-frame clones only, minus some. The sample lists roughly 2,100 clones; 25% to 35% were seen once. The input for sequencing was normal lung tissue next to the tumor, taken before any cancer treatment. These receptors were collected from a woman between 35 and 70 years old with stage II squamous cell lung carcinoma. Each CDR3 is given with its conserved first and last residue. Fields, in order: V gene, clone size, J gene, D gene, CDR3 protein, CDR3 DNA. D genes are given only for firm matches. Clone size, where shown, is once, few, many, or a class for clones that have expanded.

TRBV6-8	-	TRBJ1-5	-	CASSYSGTGYSNQPQHF	TGTGCCAGCAGTTACTCCGGGACTGGTTATAGCAATCAGCCCCAGCATTTT
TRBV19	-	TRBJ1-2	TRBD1	CASSMTGSTGYTF	TGTGCCAGTAGTATGACAGGGTCTACTGGCTACACCTTC
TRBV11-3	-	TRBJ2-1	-	CASSLTRATNEQFF	TGTGCCAGCAGCTTAACCCGGGCCACCAATGAGCAGTTCTTC
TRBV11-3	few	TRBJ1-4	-	CASARRETTNEKLFF	TGTGCCAGCGCACGGCGGGAAACAACTAATGAAAAACTGTTTTTT
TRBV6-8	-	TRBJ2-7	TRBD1	CASRPGTAAHEQYF	TGTGCCAGCAGGCCCGGGACAGCCGCCCACGAGCAGTACTTC
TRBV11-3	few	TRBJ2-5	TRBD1	CASSPLSRQGRQETQYF	TGTGCCAGCAGCCCTCTTTCCCGACAGGGCCGGCAAGAGACCCAGTACTTC
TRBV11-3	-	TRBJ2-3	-	CASSLVTVVLTDTQYF	TGTGCCAGCAGCTTAGTGACGGTAGTTCTCACAGATACGCAGTATTTT
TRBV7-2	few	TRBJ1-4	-	CASSLALNEKLFF	TGTGCCAGCAGCTTAGCCCTAAATGAAAAACTGTTTTTT
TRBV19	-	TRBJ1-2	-	CASSIRKKGADYGYTF	TGTGCCAGTAGTATAAGAAAAAAGGGTGCGGACTATGGCTACACCTTC
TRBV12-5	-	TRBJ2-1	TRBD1	CATRQGLNEQFF	TGTGCCACCCGACAGGGATTGAATGAGCAGTTCTTC
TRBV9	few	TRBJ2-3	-	CASSVGGLLADTQYF	TGTGCCAGCAGCGTAGGTGGCCTTCTGGCAGATACGCAGTATTTT
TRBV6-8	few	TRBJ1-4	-	CASSYHSGLNEKLFF	TGTGCCAGCAGTTACCACTCTGGGTTAAATGAAAAACTGTTTTTT
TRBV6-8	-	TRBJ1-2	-	CASRQANYGYTF	TGTGCCTCCCGACAGGCTAACTATGGCTACACCTTC
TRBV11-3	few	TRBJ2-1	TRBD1	CASSLLIRDRLTSSYNEQFF	TGTGCCAGCAGCTTATTGATCAGGGACAGGTTAACCAGCTCCTACAATGAGCAGTTCTTC
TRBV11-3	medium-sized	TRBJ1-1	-	CASTPNDRNTEAFF	TGTGCCAGCACTCCCAACGACAGGAACACTGAAGCTTTCTTT
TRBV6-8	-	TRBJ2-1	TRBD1	CASSLSGQGRDEQFF	TGTGCCAGCAGTCTTTCGGGACAGGGGAGGGATGAGCAGTTCTTC
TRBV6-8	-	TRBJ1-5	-	CASSTAHSNQPQHF	TGTGCCAGCAGCACGGCCCATAGCAATCAGCCCCAGCATTTT
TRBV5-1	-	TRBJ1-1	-	CASSRGRSNTEAFF	TGCGCCAGCAGCCGAGGACGTAGTAACACTGAAGCTTTCTTT
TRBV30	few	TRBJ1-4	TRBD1	CAWSDETGTGYSTNEKLFF	TGTGCCTGGAGTGACGAAACCGGGACAGGGTACTCAACTAATGAAAAACTGTTTTTT
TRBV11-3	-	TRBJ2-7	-	CASSLASGSYEQYF	TGTGCCAGCAGCTTGGCCTCGGGATCCTACGAGCAGTACTTC
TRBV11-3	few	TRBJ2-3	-	CASSLDAGPDTQYF	TGTGCCAGCAGCTTAGATGCAGGGCCAGATACGCAGTATTTT
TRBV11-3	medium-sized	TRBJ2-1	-	CASSLMFGGDLSYNEQFF	TGTGCCAGCAGCTTGATGTTTGGGGGCGATCTCTCCTACAATGAGCAGTTCTTC
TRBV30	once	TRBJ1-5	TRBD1	CAWSTQGKGTSQPQHF	TGTGCCTGGAGTACACAGGGGAAGGGGACAAGTCAGCCCCAGCATTTT
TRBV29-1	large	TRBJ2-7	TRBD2	CSVEGLAGNEQYF	TGCAGCGTTGAAGGACTAGCGGGAAACGAGCAGTACTTC
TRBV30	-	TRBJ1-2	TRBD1	CASDRGYGYTF	TGTGCCTCCGACAGGGGATATGGCTACACCTTC
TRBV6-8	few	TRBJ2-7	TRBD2	CASSSSLATSGRFNEQYF	TGTGCCAGCAGTTCCTCACTCGCTACTAGCGGGAGGTTCAACGAGCAGTACTTC
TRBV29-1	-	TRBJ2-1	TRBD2	CSVGPGLGRYNEQFF	TGCAGCGTCGGTCCGGGACTAGGAAGATACAATGAGCAGTTCTTC
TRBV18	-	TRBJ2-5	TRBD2	CASSPGLAETQYF	TGTGCCAGCTCACCCGGACTAGCGGAGACCCAGTACTTC
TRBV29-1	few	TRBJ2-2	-	CSVEVGDANTGELFF	TGCAGCGTTGAAGTGGGAGATGCGAACACCGGGGAGCTGTTTTTT
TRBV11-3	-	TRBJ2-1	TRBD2	CASSPGLAGVPEQFF	TGTGCCAGCAGCCCCGGACTAGCGGGAGTGCCTGAGCAGTTCTTC
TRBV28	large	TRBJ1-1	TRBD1	CASRPAVGTGGTEAFF	TGTGCCAGCAGACCCGCGGTGGGAACAGGGGGGACTGAAGCTTTCTTT
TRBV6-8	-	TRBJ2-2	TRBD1	CASSYRTGDNTGELFF	TGTGCCAGCAGTTATCGGACAGGGGATAACACCGGGGAGCTGTTTTTT
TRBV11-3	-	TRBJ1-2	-	CASSLGIAPNYGYTF	TGTGCCAGCAGCTTGGGTATAGCTCCTAACTATGGCTACACCTTC